This entry describes one T cell receptor (beta chain). As yet, its antigen is unknown. Different DNA sequences within this sample yield the same CDR3. TCRdb's copy holds only in-frame clones and misses some; the assay was immunoSEQ multiplex PCR. Counted here are 220,000 or so clones, 80% to 85% occurring once; the ten biggest clones make up 11% to 15%. This specimen comes from a study of cytomegalovirus exposure and HLA in healthy donors. V lost 5 bases and J 5 bases, leaving 9 bases between the germline ends. Germline V gene lookup returns CDR1 MNHEY and CDR2 SMNVEV (reference sequence). This CDR3 spans 12 amino acids. Findings and caveats of the study: Most TCR sequences proved rare, with some public TCRs found in many donors. The study flagged approximately 180 TCR beta chains as cytomegalovirus-associated.

This receptor was obtained from a woman in her twenties or thirties in good health and CMV-seropositive. Sequencing used PBMCs. The V and J genes are TRBV27 and TRBJ1-1; D is unclear. The CDR3 DNA reads TGTGCCAGCAGTGTAAGTGGAACTGAAGCTTTCTTT. Protein product: CASSVSGTEAFF.